The T cell receptor beta chain described here comes from a study of T-cell memory formation after mild COVID-19. Turning to this clonotype: Its cognate antigen is unknown. This sequence may be a read error, since a much larger clone differs from it by one base.

Per germline, CDR1 KGHSH and CDR2 LQKENI. V was trimmed by 6 bases and J by 5 bases, leaving 18 bases between them. The CDR3 is 15 amino acids. TCRdb re-called the 5' RACE reads through MiXCR, storing one row per CDR3 protein. The sample holds 300,000 to 400,000 distinct CDR3 sequences, roughly 15% seen once. Overall study results and limits: Contracting clones from day 15 to 85 showed balanced CD4/CD8; later expanders favored CD4+. Some responding clones appeared in pre-infection memory, suggesting cross-reactive memory joined. Among CD4+ contracting clones, most were CM and EM, and CD8+ ones EMRA.

The chain joins TRBV18 to TRBJ2-3, with D perhaps assigned TRBD1 or TRBD2 (5 bases each). The sample taken for sequencing was PBMCs or a T cell subset sorted from them (not recorded which). The TCR comes from a man aged 18-30 years who had mild COVID-19 (a few samples of this study predate the infection). Cell type and time point are not known. CDR3 bases: TGTGCCAGCTCCACGATGGGGGAGAGAAAAGATACGCAGTATTTT. Its translation: CASSTMGERKDTQYF.